This passage covers 6 T cell receptor beta chains from one sample sequenced in a study of metastatic and nonmetastatic thyroid tumors. TCRdb reassembled clones from the PCR reads with MiXCR. The data show tens of thousands of clones, more than 9.5% seen once. Thyroid surgery was performed in patients who had received no treatment beforehand. The source material was blood. These receptor sequences come from a female donor with papillary thyroid cancer or a benign thyroid nodule (not recorded which). Some clones in this sample may be carry-over from other donors' samples.

This clone was recorded many times. The CDR3 loop reads CSVAGLAGRGDTQYF. The DNA for the CDR3 is TGCAGCGTGGCCGGACTAGCGGGGAGGGGGGATACGCAGTATTTT. The chain has TRBV29-1 and TRBJ2-3; 12 bases map to TRBD2. The CDR3 runs to 15 residues. With 6 bases clipped from V and 6 bases from J, the junction kept 10 bases outside the gene matches. The germline CDR1 and CDR2 sequences are SQVTM and ANQGSEA.

With regard to this clone: One junction end disagrees with the germline gene, perhaps due to a read error. V gene TRBV7-8 combines with J gene TRBJ1-3; D gene unclear. Germline V gene lookup returns CDR1 SGHVS and CDR2 FQNEAQ. The CDR3 extends over 16 amino acids. The CDR3 sequence is CASILSFSKTGNTIYF. Here the CDR3 DNA reads TGTGCCAGCATCTTATCCTTTTCGAAGACGGGTAACACCATATATTTT.

This clone was detected many times. V is TRBV20-1 and J is TRBJ2-7; 14 bases line up with TRBD2. Per germline, CDR1 DFQATT and CDR2 SNEGSKA (reference sequence). The junction had 9 bases not matched to a gene; V was cut back by 4 bases and J by 10 bases. The CDR3 sequence is 14 residues long. CDR3 nucleotide sequence: TGCAGTGCTAACGGACTAGCGGGAGGAACGGGTCAGTACTTC. Translation gives CSANGLAGGTGQYF.

This clone was counted at least ten times. The rearrangement joins TRBV4-3 to TRBJ1-6; no clear D. Trimming cost V 0 bases and J 7 bases, with 4 bases left between them. This CDR3 has 13 residues. In germline, CDR1 is LGHNA, CDR2 YSLEER. The CDR3 sequence: CASSQDWNSPLHF. The DNA of the CDR3 is TGCGCCAGCAGCCAAGATTGGAATTCACCCCTCCACTTT.

This clone came up many times. The same CDR3 is also encoded by other DNA sequences in this sample. The chain links TRBV12-3 or TRBV12-4 to TRBJ1-1; the D is unclear. The CDR3 spans 16 residues. V dropped 1 base and J dropped 2 bases, with 14 bases sitting between them. CDR3 sequence reads: CASSLGLFRINTEAFF. In DNA form, the CDR3 reads TGTGCCAGCAGTTTAGGACTCTTCAGAATAAACACTGAAGCTTTCTTT.

This clone showed up just a few times. The V call is TRBV4-3, the J call TRBJ2-2; D is uncertain. V was clipped by 0 bases and J by 5 bases, with 10 bases between them. The germline V gene has CDR1 LGHNA and CDR2 YSLEER. The CDR3 is made up of 15 amino acids. The CDR3 nucleotides read TGCGCCAGCAGCCAAGAATCGCGCGGTACCGGGGAGCTGTTTTTT. Encoded protein: CASSQESRGTGELFF.